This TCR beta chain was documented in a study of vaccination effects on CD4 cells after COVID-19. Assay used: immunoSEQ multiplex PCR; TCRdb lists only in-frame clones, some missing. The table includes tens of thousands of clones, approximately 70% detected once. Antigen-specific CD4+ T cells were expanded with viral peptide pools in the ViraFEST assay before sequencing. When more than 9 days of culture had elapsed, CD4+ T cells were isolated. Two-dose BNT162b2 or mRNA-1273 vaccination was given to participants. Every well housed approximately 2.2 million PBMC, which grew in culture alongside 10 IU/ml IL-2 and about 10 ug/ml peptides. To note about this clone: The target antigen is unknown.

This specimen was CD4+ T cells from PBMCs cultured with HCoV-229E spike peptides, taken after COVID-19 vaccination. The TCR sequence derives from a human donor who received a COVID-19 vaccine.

This chain's CDR3 is CASSQASVNTGELFF. The CDR3 nucleotides are TGTGCCAGCAGCCAAGCCTCGGTGAACACCGGGGAGCTGTTTTTT. The genes are TRBV4-2 and TRBJ2-2; D is undetermined. Germline V gene sequence: CDR1 LGHNA, CDR2 YNFKEQ. The V gene lost 1 base and the J gene lost 1 base, with 7 bases spanning the gap. This CDR3 spans 15 amino acids.